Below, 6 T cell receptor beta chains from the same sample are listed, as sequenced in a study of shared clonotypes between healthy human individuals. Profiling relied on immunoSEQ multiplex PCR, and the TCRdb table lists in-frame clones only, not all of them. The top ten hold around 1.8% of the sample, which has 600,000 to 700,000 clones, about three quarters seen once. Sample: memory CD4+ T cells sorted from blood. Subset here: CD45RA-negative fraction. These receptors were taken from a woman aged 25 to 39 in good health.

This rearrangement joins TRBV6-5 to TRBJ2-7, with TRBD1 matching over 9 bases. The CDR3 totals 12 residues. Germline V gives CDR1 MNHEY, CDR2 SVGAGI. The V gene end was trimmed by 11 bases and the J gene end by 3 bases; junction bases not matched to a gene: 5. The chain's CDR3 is CAGGTGYYEQYF. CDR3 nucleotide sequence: TGTGCCGGCGGGACAGGGTACTACGAGCAGTACTTC.

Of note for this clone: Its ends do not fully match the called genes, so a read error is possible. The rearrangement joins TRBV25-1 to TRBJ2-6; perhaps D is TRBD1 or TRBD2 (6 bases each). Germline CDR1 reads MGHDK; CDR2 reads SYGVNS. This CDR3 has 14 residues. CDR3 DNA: TGTGCCAGCAGTGGGGGGGCTGGGGCCAACGTCCCGACTTTT. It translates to CASSGGAGANVPTF.

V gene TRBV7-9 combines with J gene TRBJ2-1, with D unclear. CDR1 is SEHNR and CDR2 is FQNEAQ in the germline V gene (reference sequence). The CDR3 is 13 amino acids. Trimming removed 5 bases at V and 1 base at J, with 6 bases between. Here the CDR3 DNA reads TGTGCCAGCAGCCTCGATTCCTACAATGAGCAGTTCTTC. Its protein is CASSLDSYNEQFF.

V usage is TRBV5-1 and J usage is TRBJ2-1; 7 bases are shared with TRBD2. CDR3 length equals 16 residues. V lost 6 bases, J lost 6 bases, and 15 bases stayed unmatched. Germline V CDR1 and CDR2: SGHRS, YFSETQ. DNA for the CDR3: TGCGCCAGCACCTGGTTGGGGCGGGAGCTGGGCAATGAGCAGTTCTTC. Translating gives CASTWLGRELGNEQFF.

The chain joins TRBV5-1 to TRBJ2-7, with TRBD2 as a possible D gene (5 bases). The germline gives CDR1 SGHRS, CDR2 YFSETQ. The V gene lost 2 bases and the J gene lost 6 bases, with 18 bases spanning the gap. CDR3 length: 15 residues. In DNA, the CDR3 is TGCGCCAGCAGCTTAACGTCTGGGAGCGGTGGCGAGCAGTACTTC. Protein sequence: CASSLTSGSGGEQYF.

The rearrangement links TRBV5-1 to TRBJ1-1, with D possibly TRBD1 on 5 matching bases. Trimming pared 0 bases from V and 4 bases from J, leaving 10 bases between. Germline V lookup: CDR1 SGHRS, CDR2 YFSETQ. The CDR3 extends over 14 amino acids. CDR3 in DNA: TGCGCCAGCAGCTTGGGGATGGGGGGCACTGAAGCTTTCTTT. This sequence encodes CASSLGMGGTEAFF.